This is a list of T cell receptor beta chains from one sample in a study of STAT5B mutations in CD4+ large granular lymphocyte leukemia. TCRdb keeps only in-frame clones here, not all; method: immunoSEQ multiplex PCR. The sample yields approximately 30,000 clones, approximately 79% seen once. The sequencing input was CD4+ T cells from blood buffy coats. These receptors were obtained from a human donor in good health. CDR3s include the opening cysteine and the closing phenylalanine or tryptophan.

j_gene | v_gene | CDR3aa
TRBJ1-5 | TRBV7-8 | CASSLTRNQPQHF
TRBJ1-5 | TRBV6-5 | CASSEGGGIQPQHF
TRBJ1-6 | TRBV13 | CASSSRRQGSSYNSPLHF
TRBJ1-1 | TRBV19 | CASSIAGVRTEAFF
TRBJ2-7 | TRBV10-1 | CASSRGGSSYEQYF
TRBJ2-3 | TRBV2 | CASSDGPGLAGPRASTDTQYF
TRBJ1-5 | TRBV27 | CASSFGTGTELYF
TRBJ1-4 | TRBV9 | CASSAGDRTLEKLFF
TRBJ2-2 | TRBV6-5 | CASSYFPGLGELFF
TRBJ2-3 | TRBV2 | CASGGGGSTQYF
TRBJ1-6 | TRBV25-1 | CASSELMGVNSPLHF
TRBJ1-4 | TRBV5-1 | CASSQDRVEEKLFF
TRBJ1-1 | TRBV11-1 | CASSPRQGPLSEAFF
TRBJ2-1 | TRBV7-9 | CASRVLAGGPYNEQFF
TRBJ2-7 | TRBV2 | CASTPSVYEQYF
TRBJ2-3 | TRBV15 | CATTRDSTDTQYF
TRBJ2-3 | TRBV11-3 | CASSLNLGGAGTDTQYF
NA | TRBV27 | CASSSSGTGGYEQYF
TRBJ1-5 | TRBV27 | CASSDLYSNQPQHF
TRBJ2-2 | TRBV13 | CASSRQLAGVGTGELFF
TRBJ1-6 | TRBV6-5 | CASRPPGQASPLHF
TRBJ1-1 | TRBV6-6 | CASSASGGGNTEAFF
TRBJ1-5 | TRBV7-9 | CASSRSNQPQHF
TRBJ1-2 | TRBV6-6 | CASSPTGVNYGYTF
TRBJ2-7 | TRBV5-1 | CASSLNSGSGIFYEQYF
TRBJ1-6 | TRBV5-8 | CASSRPQGYNSPLHF
TRBJ2-7 | TRBV6-1 | CASNRRPYEQYF
TRBJ2-1 | TRBV5-1 | CASPLDRGPYNEQFF
TRBJ2-5 | TRBV7-8 | CASSLPAGRQETQYF
TRBJ2-1 | TRBV7-6 | CASSATGTYNEQFF
TRBJ1-1 | TRBV6-4 | CASRGVRTEAFF
TRBJ2-1 | TRBV19 | CASSTLAGGSISYNEQFF
TRBJ1-5 | TRBV5-5 | CASSWGGAASNQPQHF
TRBJ2-3 | TRBV5-5 | CASSLNPDTQYF
TRBJ2-3 | TRBV6-4 | CASSDSADTQYF
TRBJ1-1 | TRBV2 | CASRTGQSISTEAFF
TRBJ2-6 | TRBV5-6 | CASSLDRGPGANVLTF
TRBJ2-1 | TRBV25-1 | CASSVISGRDYNEQFF
TRBJ2-3 | TRBV11-1 | CASSWAVRTSTDTQYF
TRBJ2-1 | TRBV29-1 | CSVVSRTSGAYNEQFF
TRBJ1-6 | TRBV7-9 | CASSLAGARGSPLHF
TRBJ2-1 | TRBV7-8 | CASSWRGGAIGEQFF
TRBJ2-7 | TRBV28 | CASRHSGTGSYEQYF